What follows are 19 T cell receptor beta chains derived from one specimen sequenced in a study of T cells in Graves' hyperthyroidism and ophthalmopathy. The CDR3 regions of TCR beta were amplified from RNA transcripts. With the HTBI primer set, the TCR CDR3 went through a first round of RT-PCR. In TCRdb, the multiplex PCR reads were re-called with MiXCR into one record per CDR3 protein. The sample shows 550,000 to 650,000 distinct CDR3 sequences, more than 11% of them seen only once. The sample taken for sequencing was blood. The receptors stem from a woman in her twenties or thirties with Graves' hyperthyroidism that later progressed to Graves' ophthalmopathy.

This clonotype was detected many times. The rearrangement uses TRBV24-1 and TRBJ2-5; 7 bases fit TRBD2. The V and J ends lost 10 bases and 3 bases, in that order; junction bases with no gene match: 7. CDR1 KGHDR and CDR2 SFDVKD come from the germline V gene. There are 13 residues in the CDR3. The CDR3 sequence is CATGLRTKETQYF. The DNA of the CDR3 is TGTGCCACGGGACTAAGGACAAAAGAGACCCAGTACTTC.

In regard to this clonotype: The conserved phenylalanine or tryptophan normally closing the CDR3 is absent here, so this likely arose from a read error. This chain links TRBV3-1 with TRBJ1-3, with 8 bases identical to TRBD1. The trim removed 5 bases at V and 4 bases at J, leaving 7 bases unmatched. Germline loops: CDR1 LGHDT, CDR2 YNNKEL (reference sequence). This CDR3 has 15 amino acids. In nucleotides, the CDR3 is TGTGCCAGCAGCGAAACCGGGACAGGAGGAAACACCATATATCTT. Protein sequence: CASSETGTGGNTIYL.

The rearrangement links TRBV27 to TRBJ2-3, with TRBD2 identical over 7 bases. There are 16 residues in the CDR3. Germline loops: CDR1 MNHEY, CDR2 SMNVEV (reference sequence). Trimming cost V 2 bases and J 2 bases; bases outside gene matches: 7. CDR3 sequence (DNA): TGTGCCAGCAGTTTAGGGCCTAGCGGTCACACAGATACGCAGTATTTT. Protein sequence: CASSLGPSGHTDTQYF.

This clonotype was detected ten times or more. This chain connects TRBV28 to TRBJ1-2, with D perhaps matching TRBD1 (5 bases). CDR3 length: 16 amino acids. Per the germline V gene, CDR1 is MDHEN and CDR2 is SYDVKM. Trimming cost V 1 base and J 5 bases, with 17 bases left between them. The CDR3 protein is CASSLSFRGDRYGYTF. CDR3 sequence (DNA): TGTGCCAGCAGTTTATCGTTCCGGGGGGATCGATATGGCTACACCTTC.

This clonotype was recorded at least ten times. CDR3 loop: CSVEDPGTPEAFF. The CDR3 DNA reads TGCAGCGTTGAAGATCCAGGGACCCCTGAAGCTTTCTTT. The gene calls are TRBV29-1 and TRBJ1-1; perhaps TRBD1 as D (5 bases). The germline V and J ends were trimmed by 0 bases and 6 bases, with 11 bases remaining between them. The germline gives CDR1 SQVTM, CDR2 ANQGSEA. The CDR3 has 13 amino acids.

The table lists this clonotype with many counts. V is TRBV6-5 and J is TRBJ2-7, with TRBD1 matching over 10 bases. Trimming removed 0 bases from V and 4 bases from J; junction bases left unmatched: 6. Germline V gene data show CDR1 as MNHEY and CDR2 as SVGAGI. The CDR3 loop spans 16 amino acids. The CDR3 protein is CASSYSLGTGEYEQYF. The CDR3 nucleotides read TGTGCCAGCAGTTACTCCCTCGGGACAGGGGAGTACGAGCAGTACTTC.

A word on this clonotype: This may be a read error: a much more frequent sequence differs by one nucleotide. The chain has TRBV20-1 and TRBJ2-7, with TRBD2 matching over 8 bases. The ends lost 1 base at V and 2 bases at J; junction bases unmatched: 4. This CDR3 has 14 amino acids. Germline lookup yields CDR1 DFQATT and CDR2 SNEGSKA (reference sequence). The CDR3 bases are TGCAGTGCTAGAGTCGATAGCGGGGCCTACGAGCAGTACTTC. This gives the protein CSARVDSGAYEQYF.

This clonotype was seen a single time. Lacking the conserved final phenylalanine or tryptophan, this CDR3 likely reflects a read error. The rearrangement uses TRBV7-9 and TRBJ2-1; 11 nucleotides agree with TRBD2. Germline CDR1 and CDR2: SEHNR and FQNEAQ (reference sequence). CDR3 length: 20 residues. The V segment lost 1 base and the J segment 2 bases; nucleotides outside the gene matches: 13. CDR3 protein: CASSLDGFTSGRGTYNEQFL. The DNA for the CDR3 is TGTGCCAGCAGCTTAGATGGTTTCACTAGCGGGAGAGGCACCTACAATGAGCAGTTCTTA.

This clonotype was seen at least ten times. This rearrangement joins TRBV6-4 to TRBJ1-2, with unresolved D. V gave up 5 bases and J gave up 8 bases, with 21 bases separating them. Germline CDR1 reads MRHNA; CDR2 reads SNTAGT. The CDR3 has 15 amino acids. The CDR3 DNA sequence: TGTGCCAGCAGTCAATCCCGGACCTACTTAGGGGGCTACACCTTC. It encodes CASSQSRTYLGGYTF.

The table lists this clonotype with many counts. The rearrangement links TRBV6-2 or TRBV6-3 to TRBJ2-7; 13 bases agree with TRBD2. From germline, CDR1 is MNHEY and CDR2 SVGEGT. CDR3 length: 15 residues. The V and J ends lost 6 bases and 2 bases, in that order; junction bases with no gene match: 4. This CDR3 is CASRRTSGGTYEQYF. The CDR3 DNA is TGTGCCAGCAGACGGACTAGCGGGGGAACCTACGAGCAGTACTTC.

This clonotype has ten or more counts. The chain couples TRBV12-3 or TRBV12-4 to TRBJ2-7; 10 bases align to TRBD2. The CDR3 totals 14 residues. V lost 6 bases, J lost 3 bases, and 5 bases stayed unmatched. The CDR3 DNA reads TGTGCCAGCAGCATACTAGCGGGACTCTACGAGCAGTACTTC. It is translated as CASSILAGLYEQYF.

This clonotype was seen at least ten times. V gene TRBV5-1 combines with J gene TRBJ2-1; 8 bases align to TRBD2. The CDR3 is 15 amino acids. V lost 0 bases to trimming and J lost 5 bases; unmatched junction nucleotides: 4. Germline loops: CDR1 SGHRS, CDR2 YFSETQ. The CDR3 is CASSLEAGGHNEQFF. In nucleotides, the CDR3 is TGCGCCAGCAGCTTGGAGGCGGGAGGCCACAATGAGCAGTTCTTC.

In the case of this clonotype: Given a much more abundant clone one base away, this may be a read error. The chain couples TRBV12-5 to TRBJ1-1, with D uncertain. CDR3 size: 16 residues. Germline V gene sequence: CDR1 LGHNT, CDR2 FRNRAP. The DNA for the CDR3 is TGTGCTAGTGGCCTGGACTCGGGGAGTTCTGACACTGAAGCTTCCTTT. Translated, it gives CASGLDSGSSDTEASF.

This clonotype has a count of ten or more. The DNA for the CDR3 is TGTGCCAGCAGCGCCACTCTAGCGGGGAGAAACAATGAGCAGTTCTTC. It yields the protein CASSATLAGRNNEQFF. The chain employs TRBV13 and TRBJ2-1, with TRBD2 identical over 9 bases. V lost 5 bases to trimming and J lost 5 bases; unmatched junction nucleotides: 10. There are 16 residues in the CDR3. In germline, CDR1 is PRHDT, CDR2 FYEKMQ (reference sequence).

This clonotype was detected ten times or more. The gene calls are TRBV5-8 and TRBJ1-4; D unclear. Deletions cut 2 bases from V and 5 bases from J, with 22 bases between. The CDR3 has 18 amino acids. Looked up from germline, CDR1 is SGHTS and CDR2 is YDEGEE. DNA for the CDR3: TGTGCCAGCAGCTTCGTGGCGTCGGCACCGGGAGGGAATGAAAAACTGTTTTTT. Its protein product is CASSFVASAPGGNEKLFF. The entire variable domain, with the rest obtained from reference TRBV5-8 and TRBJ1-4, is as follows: EAGVTQSPTHLIKTRGQQATLRCSPISGHTSVYWYQQALGLGLQFLLWYDEGEERNRGNFPPRFSGRQFPNYSSELNVNALELEDSALYLCASSFVASAPGGNEKLFFGSGTQLSVL.

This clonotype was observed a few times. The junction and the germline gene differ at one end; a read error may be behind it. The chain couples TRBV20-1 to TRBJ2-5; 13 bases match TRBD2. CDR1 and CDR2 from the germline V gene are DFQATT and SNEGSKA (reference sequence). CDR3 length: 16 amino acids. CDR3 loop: CSALRTSGSPRETQCF. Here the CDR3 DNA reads TGCAGTGCTCTAAGGACTAGCGGGAGCCCCCGGGAGACCCAGTGCTTC.

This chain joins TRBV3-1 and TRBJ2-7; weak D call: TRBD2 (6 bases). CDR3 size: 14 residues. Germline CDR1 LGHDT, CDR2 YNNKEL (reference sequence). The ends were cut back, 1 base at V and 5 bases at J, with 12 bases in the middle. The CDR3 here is CASSQVGSSDEQYF. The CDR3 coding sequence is TGTGCCAGCAGCCAAGTGGGGTCTAGCGACGAGCAGTACTTC.

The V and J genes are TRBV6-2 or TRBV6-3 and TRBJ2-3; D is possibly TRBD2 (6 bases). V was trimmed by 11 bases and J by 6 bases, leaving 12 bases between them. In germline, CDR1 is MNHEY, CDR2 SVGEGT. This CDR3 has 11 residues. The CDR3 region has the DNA TGTGCCGCGGGCGGGGTTGATACGCAGTATTTT. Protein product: CAAGGVDTQYF.

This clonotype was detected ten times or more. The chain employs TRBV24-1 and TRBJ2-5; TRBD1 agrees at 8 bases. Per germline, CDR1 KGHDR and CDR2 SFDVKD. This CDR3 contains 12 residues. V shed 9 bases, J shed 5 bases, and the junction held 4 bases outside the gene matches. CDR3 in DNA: TGTGCCACCGGACAGGGTGGCGAGACCCAGTACTTC. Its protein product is CATGQGGETQYF.